This T cell receptor (beta chain) emerged from a study of PD-L1 blockade in urothelial cancer. As for the study in general: Patients had received 0 to 3 prior chemotherapy regimens.

The time point was: pretreatment peripheral blood. Disease in patients was locally advanced or metastatic urothelial carcinoma. Whole-study findings and limits: Below-median blood TCR clonality before treatment forecast better survival.

With respect to this clone: Its cognate antigen is unknown.

Sequencing was performed with immunoSEQ multiplex PCR; in TCRdb, only in-frame clones are kept and a portion is missing. The sample contains 50,000 to 65,000 clones, around 81% of which appear only once. Material: PBMCs, obtained around atezolizumab (anti-PD-L1) treatment. The sequence was obtained from a man in his 70s with urothelial cancer.

CDR3 loop: CASSARRTSYEQYF. Written as DNA, the CDR3 is TGTGCCAGCAGCGCCCGACGGACTTCCTACGAGCAGTACTTC. This sequence joins TRBV7-9 and TRBJ2-7, with a weak D call TRBD2 (5 bases). Germline CDR1 reads SEHNR; CDR2 reads FQNEAQ (reference sequence). This CDR3 is built from 14 residues. Deletions cut 5 bases from V and 1 base from J, with 12 bases between.